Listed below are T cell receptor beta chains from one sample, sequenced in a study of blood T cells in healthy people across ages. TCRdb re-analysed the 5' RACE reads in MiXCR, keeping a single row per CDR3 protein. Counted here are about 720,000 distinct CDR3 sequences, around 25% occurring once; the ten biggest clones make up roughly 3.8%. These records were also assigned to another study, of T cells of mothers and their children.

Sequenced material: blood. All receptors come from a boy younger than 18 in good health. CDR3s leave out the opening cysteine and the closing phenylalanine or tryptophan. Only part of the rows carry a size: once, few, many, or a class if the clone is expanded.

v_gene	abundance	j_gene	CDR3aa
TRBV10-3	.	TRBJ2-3	AISEKYSTDTQC
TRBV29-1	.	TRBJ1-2	SVVIGGHGYT
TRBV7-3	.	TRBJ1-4	ASSPITGALREKLF
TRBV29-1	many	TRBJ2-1	SVVGLAGDNEQF
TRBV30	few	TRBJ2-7	AWSGQGVSYEQY
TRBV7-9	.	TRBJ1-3	ASSTPTDSHRSGNTIY
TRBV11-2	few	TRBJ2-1	ASSLAGHSSYNEQF
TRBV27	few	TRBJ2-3	ASSLKLAGGLDTQY
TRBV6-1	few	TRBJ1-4	ASSATPRKLGEKLF
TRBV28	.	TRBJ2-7	ASSFVRGRLEQY
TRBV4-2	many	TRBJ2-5	ASSQGLAGGAETQY
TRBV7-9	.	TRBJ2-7	ASSLATKAYEQY
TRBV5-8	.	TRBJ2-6	ASSLLSAVKPSGANVLT
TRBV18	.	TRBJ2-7	ASSPILDEQY
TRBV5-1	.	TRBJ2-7	ASSPLTGGNYEQY
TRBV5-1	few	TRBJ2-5	ASSLASALGDETQY
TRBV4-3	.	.	ASSLLVGDRAGYNEQF
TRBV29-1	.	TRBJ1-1	SVEASGVGEAF
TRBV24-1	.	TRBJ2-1	ATSGQVSSYNEQF
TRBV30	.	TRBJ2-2	AWSEDSGELF
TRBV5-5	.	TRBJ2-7	ASSWGQESYEQY
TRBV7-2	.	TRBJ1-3	ASSLDPQGAGNTIY
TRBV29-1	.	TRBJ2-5	SVTDTIIKETQY
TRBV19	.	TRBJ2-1	ASSSLLDYNEQF
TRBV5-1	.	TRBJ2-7	ASSNPGTGDEQY
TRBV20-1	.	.	SAVGDGDEQF
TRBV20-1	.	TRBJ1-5	SAARDRVKPQH
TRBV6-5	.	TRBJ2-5	ASGEETQY
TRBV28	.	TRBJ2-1	ASSPELNNEQF
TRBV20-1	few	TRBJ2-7	SAKAGLAIEQY
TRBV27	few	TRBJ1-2	ASSPRGGANYGYT
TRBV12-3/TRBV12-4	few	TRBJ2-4	ASSLGSGLAKNIQY
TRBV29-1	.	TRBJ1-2	SAGTSLSSYGYT
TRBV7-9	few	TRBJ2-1	ASSLARQQYNEQF
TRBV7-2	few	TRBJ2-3	ASTQGVAGVGTQY
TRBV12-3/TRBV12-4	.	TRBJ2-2	ASNTDPGDPGELF
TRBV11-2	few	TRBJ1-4	ASSLGTVGTNEKLF
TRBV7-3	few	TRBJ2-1	ASSPAGRSSYNEQF
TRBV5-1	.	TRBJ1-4	ASSVAVGREGEKLF
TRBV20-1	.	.	SAREPGRGNEQF
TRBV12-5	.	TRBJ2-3	ASGLFSSPDTQY
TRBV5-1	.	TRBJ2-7	ASSLVSAGHHEQY
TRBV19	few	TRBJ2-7	ASSPGRVTYEQY
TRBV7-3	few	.	ASSPMGGKNEQY
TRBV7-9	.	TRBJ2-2	ASSRDFTGELF
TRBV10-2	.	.	ASTQRGSGTYEQY
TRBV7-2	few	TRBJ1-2	ASSLALTGNNYGYT
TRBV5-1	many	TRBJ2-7	ASSAGPGVFSYEQY
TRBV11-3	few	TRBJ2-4	ASSLGSGVGDIQY
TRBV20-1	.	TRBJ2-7	SARGLARSYEQY
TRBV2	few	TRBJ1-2	ASSEGQGNYGYT
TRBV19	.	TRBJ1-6	ASSTGNSPLH
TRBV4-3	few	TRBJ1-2	ASSQGPGTGTYGYT
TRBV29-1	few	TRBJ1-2	SVRMRTGYGYT
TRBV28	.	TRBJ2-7	ASSLSVGEQY
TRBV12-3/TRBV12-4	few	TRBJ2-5	ASRTSGPLGAQY
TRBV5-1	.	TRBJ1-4	ASSISGGDEKLF
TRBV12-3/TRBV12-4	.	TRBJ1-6	ASRVSTIGQGYNSPLH
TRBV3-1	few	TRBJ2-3	ASSQGASTDTQY
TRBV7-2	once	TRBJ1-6	ASSLVDSSPLH